A single sample is the source of the 31 T cell receptor beta chains below, sequenced in a study of blood T cell repertoires in COVID-19. This table comes from immunoSEQ multiplex PCR, and its TCRdb copy is limited to in-frame clones, with some not included. The profile shows around 230,000 clones, approximately 83% of them singletons. Material: PBMCs or T cells enriched from blood (not recorded which). The origin of the receptors is a woman aged 40 to 50 with acute COVID-19.

This clone has a single count. The V and J genes are TRBV29-1 and TRBJ1-1, with D unclear. CDR1 is SQVTM and CDR2 is ANQGSEA in the germline V gene. The CDR3 runs to 12 residues. V lost 6 bases to trimming and J lost 0 bases, with 8 bases between them. CDR3 in DNA: TGCAGCGTAACCCACATGAACACTGAAGCTTTCTTT. Residues: CSVTHMNTEAFF.

This sequence joins TRBV2 and TRBJ2-7; D gene ambiguous. Germline values: CDR1 SNHLY, CDR2 FYNNEI. V shed 3 bases and J shed 0 bases, with 12 bases lying between them. The CDR3 extends over 15 amino acids. CDR3 region: CASSESIKSSYEQYF. The CDR3, as DNA: TGTGCCAGCAGTGAGTCCATAAAGAGCTCCTACGAGCAGTACTTC.

The chain carries TRBV3-1 (or the pseudogene TRBV3-2) and TRBJ2-1; D is uncertain. This CDR3 spans 16 amino acids. V lost 3 bases to trimming and J lost 2 bases, with 14 bases between them. Germline CDR1 and CDR2: LGHDT and YNNKEL (reference sequence). The DNA of the CDR3 is TGTGCCAGCAGCCAGCTAGTGTCAAGCCCCTACAATGAGCAGTTCTTC. This codes for CASSQLVSSPYNEQFF.

The chain has TRBV5-1 and TRBJ2-7, with D possibly matching TRBD1 (5 bases). The ends were cut back, 3 bases at V and 0 bases at J, with 10 bases in the middle. CDR3 length: 14 amino acids. CDR1 SGHRS and CDR2 YFSETQ come from the germline V gene. The CDR3 loop is CASSSRVPSYEQYF. The CDR3 DNA reads TGCGCCAGCAGCTCCAGGGTCCCCTCCTACGAGCAGTACTTC.

The rearrangement joins TRBV10-3 to TRBJ2-7; 11 bases align to TRBD1. CDR3 size: 15 residues. Trimming at V came to 7 bases and at J to 3 bases, leaving 8 bases not matched to a gene. The germline gives CDR1 ENHRY, CDR2 SYGVKD. CDR3 in amino acids: CAIKIKGTGGYEQYF. The DNA of the CDR3 is TGTGCCATCAAGATCAAGGGGACAGGGGGCTACGAGCAGTACTTC.

The CDR3 is CASSLDSGSQETQYF. CDR3 nucleotide sequence: TGTGCCAGCAGCTTAGATTCAGGATCTCAAGAGACCCAGTACTTC. The rearrangement joins TRBV11-3 to TRBJ2-5; D is undetermined. V was pared by 0 bases and J by 2 bases, with 10 bases between. The germline V gene encodes CDR1 SGHNT and CDR2 YENEEA. The CDR3 is made up of 15 amino acids.

This clone was found once. This chain uses TRBV5-1 with TRBJ2-2, with 8 bases that match TRBD2. Germline CDR1 is SGHRS and CDR2 is YFSETQ. The CDR3 runs to 16 residues. V gave up 2 bases and J gave up 8 bases; unmatched junction bases: 11. CDR3 loop: CASSFTREASWGELFF. CDR3 nucleotide sequence: TGCGCCAGCAGCTTTACGCGGGAGGCATCTTGGGGGGAGCTGTTTTTT.

This clone appeared a single time. The chain employs TRBV19 and TRBJ2-3; 12 nucleotides align to TRBD2. In germline, CDR1 is LNHDA, CDR2 SQIVND (reference sequence). Unmatched junction bases numbered 12, after V lost 0 bases and J lost 5 bases. This CDR3 has 19 amino acids. CDR3 sequence: CASSIDPRRLAGVLDTQYF. CDR3 coding DNA: TGTGCCAGTAGTATAGATCCCCGAAGACTAGCGGGAGTGTTAGATACGCAGTATTTT.

The gene calls are TRBV6-5 and TRBJ1-2; the D is unclear. Germline V CDR1 and CDR2: MNHEY, SVGAGI. V lost 2 bases and J lost 4, with 14 bases in between. The CDR3 is 15 amino acids. CDR3 bases: TGTGCCAGCAGTTACGAGTACAGAAACAGCTATGGCTACACCTTC. Encoded protein: CASSYEYRNSYGYTF.

The chain is built from TRBV9 and TRBJ1-6; D gene ambiguous. Trimming took 6 bases from V and 7 from J, leaving 17 bases between them. Germline CDR1 reads SGDLS; CDR2 reads YYNGEE. This CDR3 spans 15 amino acids. The CDR3 DNA sequence: TGTGCCAGCACCCCGGGGAGCACTTGGAATTCACCCCTCCACTTT. It codes for CASTPGSTWNSPLHF.

The gene calls are TRBV28 and TRBJ1-2; TRBD1 is a possible D gene (6 bases). This CDR3 has 12 amino acids. Germline lookup yields CDR1 MDHEN and CDR2 SYDVKM. V was shortened by 5 bases and J by 2 bases, with 6 bases between the two germline ends. CDR3 sequence (DNA): TGTGCCAGCAGTCAGGGGAACTATGGCTACACCTTC. It encodes CASSQGNYGYTF.

The gene calls are TRBV28 and TRBJ2-7; D may be TRBD1 (6 bases). From germline, CDR1 is MDHEN and CDR2 SYDVKM. The CDR3 consists of 15 residues. Trimming took 2 bases from V and 2 from J, leaving 13 bases between them. CDR3 bases: TGTGCCAGCAGTTTAGCCCCTGACAGGACCTACGAGCAGTACTTC. It codes for CASSLAPDRTYEQYF.

V is TRBV20-1 and J is TRBJ1-3, with D unclear. The V end lost 3 bases, the J end lost 0 bases, and 12 bases lay between the germline ends. CDR1 DFQATT and CDR2 SNEGSKA come from the germline V gene (reference sequence). This CDR3 is built from 15 residues. CDR3 residues: CSASADSHSGNTIYF. CDR3 bases: TGCAGTGCTAGTGCAGATAGCCACTCTGGAAACACCATATATTTT.

The chain has TRBV5-1 and TRBJ2-1; 10 bases are a match to TRBD2. V shed 7 bases and J 12 bases; nucleotides not matched to a gene: 13. The CDR3 runs 14 residues. CDR1 SGHRS and CDR2 YFSETQ come from the germline V gene. The CDR3 is CASAQASGRIGQFF. The CDR3, as DNA: TGCGCCAGCGCCCAGGCTAGCGGGAGAATTGGGCAGTTCTTC.

The rearrangement uses TRBV7-2 and TRBJ1-3, with D perhaps TRBD1 (5 bases). Germline CDR1 SGHTA, CDR2 FQGNSA. CDR3 length equals 14 residues. V lost 5 bases and J 0 bases, leaving 8 bases between the germline ends. CDR3 residues: CASSLDSSGNTIYF. CDR3 bases: TGTGCCAGCAGCCTCGACAGCTCTGGAAACACCATATATTTT.

The chain recombines TRBV7-9 with TRBJ1-2, with D possibly matching TRBD1 (5 bases). This CDR3 region has 16 residues. CDR1 is SEHNR and CDR2 is FQNEAQ in the germline V gene (reference sequence). Trimming took off 5 bases at V and 5 bases at J, with 21 bases between the two ends. The CDR3 protein is CASSPRGVQDTYGYTF. The CDR3 region has the DNA TGTGCCAGCAGCCCGCGAGGCGTACAGGATACGTATGGCTACACCTTC.

The V call is TRBV28, the J call TRBJ2-1; TRBD2 matches 11 bases. The ends lost 3 bases at V and 7 bases at J; junction bases unmatched: 8. Germline CDR1 MDHEN, CDR2 SYDVKM. The CDR3 sequence is 16 residues long. CDR3 sequence reads: CASSLGPGLAENEQFF. CDR3 sequence (DNA): TGTGCCAGCAGTTTGGGCCCGGGACTAGCGGAAAATGAGCAGTTCTTC.

The genes are TRBV9 and TRBJ2-3; 9 nucleotides match TRBD2. CDR1 and CDR2 from the germline V gene are SGDLS and YYNGEE. The CDR3 has 15 amino acids. After removal of 4 bases from V and 4 bases from J, the junction contained 7 bases not matched to a gene. CDR3 nucleotide sequence: TGTGCCAGCAGCCAAGCGGGAGGTTTCCCAGATACGCAGTATTTT. This gives the protein CASSQAGGFPDTQYF. The full variable domain, rest sourced from reference TRBV9 and TRBJ2-3, is DSGVTQTPKHLITATGQRVTLRCSPRSGDLSVYWYQQSLDQGLQFLIQYYNGEERAKGNILERFSAQQFPDLHSELNLSSLELGDSALYFCASSQAGGFPDTQYFGPGTRLTVL.

V usage is TRBV5-8 and J usage is TRBJ2-1; 8 bases map to TRBD1. The junction had 13 bases not matched to a gene; V was cut back by 3 bases and J by 11 bases. The CDR3 is 15 residues long. Germline V gene data show CDR1 as SGHTS and CDR2 as YDEGEE. The DNA of the CDR3 is TGTGCCAGCAGCTCCCGGACAGGGCCGTCAATGAAGCAGTTCTTC. It codes for CASSSRTGPSMKQFF. Complete variable domain (other parts from reference TRBV5-8 and TRBJ2-1): EAGVTQSPTHLIKTRGQQATLRCSPISGHTSVYWYQQALGLGLQFLLWYDEGEERNRGNFPPRFSGRQFPNYSSELNVNALELEDSALYLCASSSRTGPSMKQFFGPGTRLTVL.

This CDR3 reads CASSPPGLADYNEQFF. As DNA, the CDR3 is TGTGCCAGCAGTCCCCCCGGACTAGCGGACTACAATGAGCAGTTCTTC. The chain couples TRBV27 to TRBJ2-1; TRBD2 matches 10 bases. The germline V gene encodes CDR1 MNHEY and CDR2 SMNVEV (reference sequence). CDR3 size: 16 residues. J was trimmed by 3 bases and V by 5 bases; bases with no gene match: 7.

This clone turned up a few times. The chain recombines TRBV19 with TRBJ2-2; possible D gene TRBD1, 5 bases. Trimming cost V 2 bases and J 7 bases, with 11 bases left between them. The CDR3 consists of 14 residues. In germline, CDR1 is LNHDA, CDR2 SQIVND (reference sequence). CDR3 amino acids: CASSIRQGGGELFF. The CDR3 bases are TGTGCCAGTAGTATACGCCAGGGTGGCGGGGAGCTGTTTTTT. Full variable domain (missing parts from reference TRBV19 and TRBJ2-2): DGGITQSPKYLFRKEGQNVTLSCEQNLNHDAMYWYRQDPGQGLRLIYYSQIVNDFQKGDIAEGYSVSREKKESFPLTVTSAQKNPTAFYLCASSIRQGGGELFFGEGSRLTVL.

Only one count was recorded for this clone. The chain couples TRBV11-2 to TRBJ1-5; 8 nucleotides line up with TRBD1. With 0 bases clipped from V and 6 bases from J, the junction kept 7 bases outside the gene matches. This CDR3 has 16 amino acids. CDR1 and CDR2 from the germline V gene are SGHAT and FQNNGV. The CDR3 nucleotides are TGTGCCAGCAGCTTAGATGGAACAGGGGGGAGTCAGCCCCAGCATTTT. This codes for CASSLDGTGGSQPQHF.

A note on this clone: Other DNA sequences in this sample translate to the same CDR3. The chain carries TRBV9 and TRBJ1-1, with a weak D call TRBD1 (5 bases). The CDR3 has 14 residues. Germline CDR1 is SGDLS and CDR2 is YYNGEE. V lost 1 base and J lost 3, with 10 bases in between. The DNA for the CDR3 is TGTGCCAGCAGCGTACAGGGAGGGGACACTGAAGCTTTCTTT. It is translated as CASSVQGGDTEAFF.

The chain links TRBV6-1 to TRBJ2-3, with D possibly being TRBD2 (5 bases). Germline V gene data show CDR1 as MNHNS and CDR2 as SASEGT. The CDR3 runs to 15 residues. With 1 base removed from V and 2 bases from J, the gap between germline ends came to 10 bases. The CDR3 here is CASSEVAKATDTQYF. The CDR3 region has the DNA TGTGCCAGCAGTGAAGTAGCGAAAGCCACAGATACGCAGTATTTT.

The CDR3 nucleotides are TGCACCAGCAGCCAAATCGGACTAGCGGGAGTGAGGGTTGGAGATACGCAGTATTTT. Its translation: CTSSQIGLAGVRVGDTQYF. The chain has TRBV1 and TRBJ2-3; the table names TRBD2, a call not compared with the DNA. TRBV1 is labeled a pseudogene. The CDR3 sequence is 19 residues long.

This chain links TRBV27 with TRBJ2-3; D is uncertain. Trimming took off 0 bases at V and 4 bases at J, with 11 bases between the two ends. The length of the CDR3 is 15 residues. CDR1 and CDR2 (germline): MNHEY, SMNVEV (reference sequence). In nucleotides, the CDR3 is TGTGCCAGCAGTTTATCTTACTTTGGTCCAGATACGCAGTATTTT. Residues: CASSLSYFGPDTQYF.

The CDR3 DNA sequence: TGTGCCTGCCGGGACAGCAATAATTCACCCCTCCACTTT. Translated: CACRDSNNSPLHF. The V gene is TRBV7-9, the J gene TRBJ1-6, with 7 bases fitting TRBD1. This CDR3 is 13 amino acids long. Germline loops: CDR1 SEHNR, CDR2 FQNEAQ (reference sequence). Trimming cost V 11 bases and J 5 bases; bases outside gene matches: 6.

J is TRBJ1-2 and V is TRBV7-9, with TRBD1 matching 8 bases. Per germline, CDR1 SEHNR and CDR2 FQNEAQ (reference sequence). CDR3 size: 13 residues. After removal of 5 bases from V and 3 bases from J, the junction contained 2 bases not matched to a gene. The CDR3 sequence: CASSGTGYYGYTF. The CDR3 DNA reads as TGTGCCAGCAGCGGGACAGGATACTATGGCTACACCTTC.

This clone was observed a few times. The sample holds other DNA sequences that translate to the same CDR3. This chain connects TRBV3-1 (or the pseudogene TRBV3-2) to TRBJ1-5; D remains ambiguous. There are 12 residues in the CDR3. Germline CDR1 and CDR2: LGHDT and YNNKEL (reference sequence). V lost 1 base and J 9 bases, leaving 7 bases between the germline ends. CDR3 amino acids: CASSQVGGPQHF. In nucleotides, the CDR3 is TGTGCCAGCAGCCAAGTAGGAGGGCCCCAGCATTTT.

In DNA form, the CDR3 reads TGTGCCAGCAAAAGACTAGCGGGAGATGAGCAGTTCTTC. Its translation: CASKRLAGDEQFF. This sequence joins TRBV2 and TRBJ2-1; 12 nucleotides match TRBD2. The CDR3 has 13 amino acids. The germline gives CDR1 SNHLY, CDR2 FYNNEI. The V and J ends lost 7 bases and 8 bases, in that order; junction bases with no gene match: 3. Full variable domain (remainder filled in from reference TRBV2 and TRBJ2-1): EPEVTQTPSHQVTQMGQEVILRCVPISNHLYFYWYRQILGQKVEFLVSFYNNEISEKSEIFDDQFSVERPDGSNFTLKIRSTKLEDSAMYFCASKRLAGDEQFFGPGTRLTVL.

The chain uses TRBV27 and TRBJ1-6; D perhaps matches TRBD1 (5 bases). This CDR3 is built from 16 residues. CDR1 is MNHEY, CDR2 SMNVEV, per germline (reference sequence). V lost 6 bases and J lost 5, with 17 bases in between. CDR3 residues: CASRTTPDRNNSPLHF. CDR3 DNA sequence: TGTGCCAGCAGAACGACCCCAGACAGAAATAATTCACCCCTCCACTTT.